Listed below are T cell receptor beta chains from one sample, sequenced in a study of CXCR3-negative and CXCR3-positive naive CD8 T cells. TCRdb reanalyzed the 5' RACE reads, giving one entry per CDR3 protein sequence and no DNA. The sample totals about 62,000 distinct CDR3 sequences. The material sequenced was naive CXCR3- CD8+ T cells from blood. Source of these receptors: a human donor in good health. Some clones in this sample may be carry-over from other donors' samples. CDR3s include the opening cysteine and the closing phenylalanine or tryptophan. Fields, in order: V gene, J gene, CDR3 protein.

v_gene: TRBV27
j_gene: TRBJ2-5
CDR3aa: CASSPTGTGLQETQYF

v_gene: TRBV20-1
j_gene: TRBJ2-1
CDR3aa: CSARPHGTAIYNEQFF

v_gene: TRBV20-1
j_gene: TRBJ2-7
CDR3aa: CSAGTGVEQYF

v_gene: TRBV11-2
j_gene: TRBJ2-2
CDR3aa: CASSLTGSLTAGGSNTGELFF

v_gene: TRBV6-4
j_gene: TRBJ2-3
CDR3aa: CASSKGADTDTQYF

v_gene: TRBV6-5
j_gene: TRBJ2-2
CDR3aa: CASSYERELGTGELFF

v_gene: TRBV7-9
j_gene: TRBJ1-1
CDR3aa: CASSLEREVAAFF

v_gene: TRBV7-2
j_gene: TRBJ2-5
CDR3aa: CASSLVRGVRGTETQYF

v_gene: TRBV20-1
j_gene: TRBJ2-5
CDR3aa: CSATGTSGGIETQYF

v_gene: TRBV6-5
j_gene: TRBJ2-2
CDR3aa: CASSPGLGAGELFF

v_gene: TRBV21-1
j_gene: TRBJ1-1
CDR3aa: CASSTGPTVNTEAFF

v_gene: TRBV5-4
j_gene: TRBJ2-5
CDR3aa: CASSSGTGGEQTQYF

v_gene: TRBV29-1
j_gene: TRBJ2-2
CDR3aa: CSVGQTYTGELFF

v_gene: TRBV7-9
j_gene: TRBJ1-1
CDR3aa: CASLTGFNTEAFF

v_gene: TRBV6-2/TRBV6-3
j_gene: TRBJ1-1
CDR3aa: CASSSGPEAFF

v_gene: TRBV20-1
j_gene: TRBJ1-1
CDR3aa: CSASWHPEAFF

v_gene: TRBV10-3
j_gene: TRBJ1-1
CDR3aa: CAISDDRVDEAFF

v_gene: TRBV27
j_gene: TRBJ1-1
CDR3aa: CASSLPGTANEAFF

v_gene: TRBV29-1
j_gene: TRBJ1-2
CDR3aa: CSVEDWGTGNGYTF

v_gene: TRBV29-1
j_gene: TRBJ2-7
CDR3aa: CSVSGLADHPSSYEQYF

v_gene: TRBV7-2
j_gene: TRBJ2-7
CDR3aa: CASSLLYEQYF

v_gene: TRBV7-9
j_gene: TRBJ1-2
CDR3aa: CASSGIGQDRGYTF

v_gene: TRBV6-2/TRBV6-3
j_gene: TRBJ2-1
CDR3aa: CASSYWPNEQFF

v_gene: TRBV29-1
j_gene: TRBJ2-1
CDR3aa: CSVGGGSYNEQFF

v_gene: TRBV29-1
j_gene: TRBJ2-7
CDR3aa: CSVEAERGFRYEQYF

v_gene: TRBV7-8
j_gene: TRBJ2-7
CDR3aa: CASSSTRDRGYEQYF

v_gene: TRBV5-5
j_gene: TRBJ1-1
CDR3aa: CASSLTGNTEAFF

v_gene: TRBV6-6
j_gene: TRBJ1-4
CDR3aa: CASRPPGAGEKLFF

v_gene: TRBV6-4
j_gene: TRBJ1-1
CDR3aa: CASSDGENTEAFF

v_gene: TRBV5-6
j_gene: TRBJ2-7
CDR3aa: CASSSGLADSYEQYF

v_gene: TRBV7-9
j_gene: TRBJ2-3
CDR3aa: CASTSGPRPDTQYF

v_gene: TRBV12-3/TRBV12-4
j_gene: TRBJ2-7
CDR3aa: CASSLGEPSSYEQYF

v_gene: TRBV7-3
j_gene: TRBJ2-7
CDR3aa: CASSLIGGSGSEQYF

v_gene: TRBV5-5
j_gene: TRBJ2-7
CDR3aa: CASSFGRVDEQYF

v_gene: TRBV7-8
j_gene: TRBJ1-1
CDR3aa: CASSLGARSNTEAFF

v_gene: TRBV5-5
j_gene: TRBJ2-2
CDR3aa: CASSHTPEQGRTGELFF

v_gene: TRBV20-1
j_gene: TRBJ1-1
CDR3aa: CSARGTNTEAFF

v_gene: TRBV6-5
j_gene: TRBJ1-6
CDR3aa: CASSPPGQGSNSPLHF

v_gene: TRBV20-1
j_gene: TRBJ1-2
CDR3aa: CSARDLRANYGYTF

v_gene: TRBV3-1
j_gene: TRBJ2-2
CDR3aa: CASSHEGRLPGELFF

v_gene: TRBV28
j_gene: TRBJ2-2
CDR3aa: CASSRSVVASTGELFF

v_gene: TRBV7-9
j_gene: TRBJ1-1
CDR3aa: CASSLEGRVTEAFF